This T cell receptor beta chain comes out of a study of cytomegalovirus exposure and HLA in healthy donors. Overall study: One earlier analysis, a look at around 170 million T cells, found fewer than 140 million unique TCR beta sequences. Among the 370 or so donors who were genotyped, about 84% fell in the genetic ancestry cluster that is associated with self-reported Caucasian donors.

Comment on this clone: Its specificity is unknown.

Broader study findings: In a later analysis, at a false discovery rate of 0.05, under 20,000 TCR beta sequences were associated with HLA alleles. Earlier analysis yielded a pattern in which most TCR beta V segments were productive about 87% or about 30% of the time.

Germline loops: CDR1 MNHEY, CDR2 SMNVEV (reference sequence). Trimming removed 4 bases from V and 1 base from J, with 7 bases in between. CDR3 length: 13 amino acids. Researchers ran the PCR with 60 Vbeta and 13 Jbeta primers. Here immunoSEQ multiplex PCR was the method, and the copy in TCRdb shows in-frame clones only, minus some. Of about 96,000 clones listed, 65% to 80% are singletons. Sequencing used PBMCs. The chain links TRBV27 to TRBJ1-2; D ambiguous. This TCR came from a female donor in good health and CMV-seropositive. The CDR3 reads CASSYDFNYGYTF. CDR3 sequence (DNA): TGTGCCAGCAGTTACGACTTTAACTATGGCTACACCTTC.